Listed below are T cell receptor beta chains from one sample, sequenced in a study of T cells after posttransplantation cyclophosphamide. Measured with immunoSEQ multiplex PCR; TCRdb has only the in-frame clones, and not every one. The table records 30,000 to 45,000 clones, more than 70% of them present only once. The starting material was CD4+ T cells sorted from blood, obtained around 2,000 days after a stem cell transplant with posttransplant cyclophosphamide. These receptors all stem from a female patient in her 40s who received an allogeneic stem cell transplant from a related donor, was CMV-positive, and had no GVHD. Some T cells may originate from the graft donor. Both conserved end residues are part of each CDR3. D genes are given only for firm matches.

V gene	J gene	D gene	CDR3 protein
TRBV29-1	TRBJ1-4	NA	CSVGRQGEKLFF
TRBV18	TRBJ1-5	TRBD1	CASSLDRGSNQPQHF
TRBV5-5	TRBJ2-4	TRBD1	CASSSQGARAKNIQYF
TRBV11-3	TRBJ2-5	NA	CASSSEPTGEQYF
TRBV7-9	TRBJ1-6	TRBD1	CASSPGTGVNSPLHF
TRBV2	TRBJ2-7	NA	CASSLGQLSYEQYF
TRBV18	TRBJ2-7	NA	CASSPTRETYEQYF
TRBV11-2	TRBJ1-4	TRBD1	CASSLGQGREKLFF
TRBV6-5	TRBJ1-1	NA	CASSRRTNTEAFF
TRBV28	TRBJ1-2	NA	CASTGQWGYTF
TRBV27	TRBJ1-2	NA	CASSGENYGYTF
TRBV19	TRBJ2-3	TRBD2	CASSLLAGASTDTQYF
TRBV7-3	TRBJ1-1	NA	CASSQSRGTEAFF
TRBV7-8	TRBJ2-7	NA	CASSYDRWGYEQYF
TRBV5-1	TRBJ1-1	TRBD1	CASSQTGTGATEAFF
TRBV28	TRBJ1-1	NA	CASSLTGTNTEAFF
TRBV29-1	TRBJ2-5	NA	CSVIRGGQETQYF
TRBV6-6	TRBJ1-6	NA	CASSLDSSYNSPLHF
TRBV11-2	TRBJ1-1	NA	CASSLGQAEAFF
TRBV25-1	TRBJ1-3	NA	CASSSTGLPGNTIYF
TRBV7-2	TRBJ1-6	NA	CASSLARKSREINSPLHF
TRBV27	TRBJ1-1	TRBD1	CASSPGQGEWNTEAFF
TRBV5-1	TRBJ1-2	TRBD1	CASSSGTGLDGYTF
TRBV5-4	TRBJ1-1	NA	CASNLVGNTEAFF
TRBV9	TRBJ1-1	TRBD1	CASSGDRGRDTEAFF
TRBV6-1	TRBJ1-2	TRBD1	CASSHIDRVGYGYTF
TRBV11-2	TRBJ1-5	TRBD1	CASSLGTGINQPQHF
TRBV10-3	TRBJ1-3	TRBD1	CAISEMARGQTGNTIYF
TRBV18	TRBJ1-5	NA	CASSGANNQPQHF
TRBV19	TRBJ2-1	TRBD2	CARAGASGTYNEQFF